This T cell receptor beta chain was identified during a study of CD8 T cells in Susac syndrome. General study findings and limits: As acknowledged by the study, its TCR sequencing and HLA analysis included a relatively small number of individuals.

The V segment lost 3 bases and the J segment 2 bases; nucleotides outside the gene matches: 3. The CDR3 is 14 residues long. Looked up from germline, CDR1 is MNHEY and CDR2 is SMNVEV (reference sequence). The authors sequenced TCR beta from blood CD8+ and CD4+ T cells. Negative magnetic isolation gave CD8+ and CD4+ cells; FACS enriched CD8+ TEMRA. With random hexamers, reverse transcription was performed on roughly 0.5 to 1 ug of RNA. Multiplex PCR with immunoSEQ amplified the TCR beta CDR3 across 54 Vbeta and 13 Jbeta. In TCRdb, the immunoSEQ multiplex PCR reads were re-called with MiXCR into one record per CDR3 protein. This sample has more than 70,000 distinct CDR3 sequences, with just under 95% found just once. This clonotype showed up just a few times. Antigen unknown.

The clonotype comes from a human donor in good health. The sequencing sample was made of CD8+ T cells from PBMCs. The gene calls are TRBV27 and TRBJ1-2; 7 positions match TRBD1. The CDR3 DNA follows: TGTGCCAGCAGTTTGTCAGGGGGGAACTATGGCTACACCTTC. It yields the protein CASSLSGGNYGYTF.